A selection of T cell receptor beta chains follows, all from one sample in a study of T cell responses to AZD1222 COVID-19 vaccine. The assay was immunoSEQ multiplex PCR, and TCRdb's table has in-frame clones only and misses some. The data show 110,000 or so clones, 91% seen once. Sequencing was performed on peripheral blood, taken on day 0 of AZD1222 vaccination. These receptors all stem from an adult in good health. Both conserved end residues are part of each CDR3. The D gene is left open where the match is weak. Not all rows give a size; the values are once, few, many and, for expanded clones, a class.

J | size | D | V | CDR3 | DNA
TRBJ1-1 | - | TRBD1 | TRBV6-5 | CASRDRGGGTEAFF | TGTGCCAGCAGGGACAGGGGTGGTGGCACTGAAGCTTTCTTT
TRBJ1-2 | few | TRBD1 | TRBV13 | CASSSFRDRGDYGYTF | TGTGCCAGCAGCTCATTCCGGGACAGGGGTGACTATGGCTACACCTTC
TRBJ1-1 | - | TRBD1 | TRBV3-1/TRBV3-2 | CASSQGDRGRRAEAFF | TGTGCCAGCAGCCAAGGGGACAGGGGGCGTAGGGCTGAAGCTTTCTTT
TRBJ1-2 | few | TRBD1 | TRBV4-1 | CASRPGTGGYGYTF | TGCGCCAGCAGGCCCGGGACAGGGGGATATGGCTACACCTTC
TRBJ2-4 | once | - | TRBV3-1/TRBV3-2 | CASSQRGSSTKNIQYF | TGTGCCAGCAGCCAAAGGGGGAGTAGTACCAAAAACATTCAGTACTTC
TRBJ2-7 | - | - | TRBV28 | CASSTPGPPYYEQYF | TGTGCCAGCAGCACACCGGGGCCGCCCTATTACGAGCAGTACTTC
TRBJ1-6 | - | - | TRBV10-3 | CAISDVGNSPLHF | TGTGCCATCAGTGACGTTGGCAATTCACCCCTCCACTTT
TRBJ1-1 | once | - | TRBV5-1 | CASGPQGATEAFF | TGCGCCAGCGGTCCCCAGGGTGCCACTGAAGCTTTCTTT
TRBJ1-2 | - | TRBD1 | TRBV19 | CASWASGGDGYTF | TGTGCCAGTTGGGCCTCAGGGGGCGATGGCTACACCTTC
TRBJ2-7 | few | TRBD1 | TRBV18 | CASSPDSGTVGSRYEQYF | TGTGCCAGCTCACCGGACTCCGGGACAGTTGGGAGTCGGTACGAGCAGTACTTC
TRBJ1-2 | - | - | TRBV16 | CASSPVGGHGYTF | TGTGCCAGCAGCCCTGTTGGGGGCCATGGCTACACCTTC
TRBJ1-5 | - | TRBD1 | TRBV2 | CASRIQGRGNQPQHF | TGTGCCAGCAGGATACAGGGGAGAGGCAATCAGCCCCAGCATTTT
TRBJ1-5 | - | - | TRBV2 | CASSRGQPQHF | TGTGCCAGCAGCCGGGGTCAGCCCCAGCATTTT
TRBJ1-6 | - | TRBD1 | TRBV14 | CASSQVLQGRSNSPLHF | TGTGCCAGCAGCCAAGTCTTACAGGGGAGAAGCAATTCACCCCTCCACTTT
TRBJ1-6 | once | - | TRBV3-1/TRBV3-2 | CASTRGSNTLNSPLHF | TGTGCCAGCACCCGGGGTTCCAATACGTTGAATTCACCCCTCCACTTT
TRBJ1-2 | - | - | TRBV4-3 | CASSQEWGGSYGYTF | TGCGCCAGCAGCCAAGAGTGGGGGGGTTCCTATGGCTACACCTTC
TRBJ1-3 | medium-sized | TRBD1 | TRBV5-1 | CASRRTGGNGNTIYF | TGCGCCAGCAGACGGACAGGGGGCAATGGAAACACCATATATTTT
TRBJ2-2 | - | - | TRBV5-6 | CASSLPVVGELFF | TGTGCCAGCAGCTTACCCGTGGTCGGGGAGCTGTTTTTT
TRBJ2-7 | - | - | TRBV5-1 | CASSFEGVTSYEQYF | TGCGCCAGCAGCTTCGAAGGGGTGACTTCCTACGAGCAGTACTTC
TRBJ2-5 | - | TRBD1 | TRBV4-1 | CASSQHQGAPQETQYF | TGCGCCAGCAGCCAACACCAGGGGGCCCCTCAGGAGACCCAGTACTTC
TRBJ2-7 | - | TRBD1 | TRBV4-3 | CASSPGPGQGAGEQYF | TGCGCCAGCAGCCCTGGTCCGGGACAGGGGGCGGGAGAGCAGTACTTC
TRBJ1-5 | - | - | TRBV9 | CASSVGGTNQPQHF | TGTGCCAGCAGCGTAGGAGGGACGAATCAGCCCCAGCATTTT
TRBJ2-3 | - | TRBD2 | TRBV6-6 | CASGGELSTDTQYF | TGTGCCAGCGGGGGGGAACTTAGCACAGATACGCAGTATTTT
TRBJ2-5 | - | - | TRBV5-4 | CASSVPLGQETQYF | TGTGCCAGCAGCGTTCCACTAGGCCAAGAGACCCAGTACTTC
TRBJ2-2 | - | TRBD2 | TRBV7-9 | CASSIRLAGKENGELFF | TGTGCCAGCAGCATAAGACTAGCGGGGAAGGAGAACGGGGAGCTGTTTTTT
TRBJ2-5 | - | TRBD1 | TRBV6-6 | CASGTGAETQYF | TGTGCCAGCGGAACAGGGGCAGAGACCCAGTACTTC
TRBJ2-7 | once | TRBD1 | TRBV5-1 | CASSLDVRGSSEQYF | TGCGCCAGCAGCTTGGACGTCAGGGGGTCCTCCGAGCAGTACTTC
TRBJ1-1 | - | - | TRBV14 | CASSQGGRNTEAFF | TGTGCCAGCAGCCAAGGGGGAAGGAACACTGAAGCTTTCTTT
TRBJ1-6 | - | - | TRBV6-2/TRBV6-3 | CASSYRRENSPLHF | TGTGCCAGCAGTTACCGCCGGGAGAATTCACCCCTCCACTTT
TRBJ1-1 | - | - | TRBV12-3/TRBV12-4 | CASSYSSNTEAFF | TGTGCCAGCAGTTACAGCTCGAACACTGAAGCTTTCTTT
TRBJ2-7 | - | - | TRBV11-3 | CASSPGGTQVEQYF | TGTGCCAGCAGCCCTGGGGGGACGCAGGTAGAGCAGTACTTC
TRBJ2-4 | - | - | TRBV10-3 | CAISDGQLAKNIQYF | TGTGCCATCAGTGATGGACAGCTAGCCAAAAACATTCAGTACTTC
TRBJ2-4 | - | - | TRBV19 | CASTRGQQLAKNIQYF | TGTGCCAGTACCCGAGGACAGCAACTAGCCAAAAACATTCAGTACTTC
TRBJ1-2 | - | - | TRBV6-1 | CASSEGDRIHGYGYTF | TGTGCCAGCAGTGAAGGTGACAGGATACATGGCTATGGCTACACCTTC
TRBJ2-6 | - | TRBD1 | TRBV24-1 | CATSDSGTGISGANVLTF | TGTGCCACCAGTGACTCCGGGACAGGTATCTCTGGGGCCAACGTCCTGACTTTC
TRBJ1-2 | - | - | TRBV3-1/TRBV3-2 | CASTRTGGADYGYTF | TGTGCCAGCACCCGAACAGGTGGGGCAGACTATGGCTACACCTTC
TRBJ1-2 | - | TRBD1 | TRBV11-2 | CASSQGQGRGYTF | TGTGCCAGCAGCCAGGGACAGGGTAGGGGCTACACCTTC
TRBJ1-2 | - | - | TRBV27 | CASSPSWRPRLDGYTF | TGTGCCAGCAGTCCGAGCTGGCGGCCCCGGCTGGATGGCTACACCTTC
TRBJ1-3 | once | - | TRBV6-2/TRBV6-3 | CASSYSRGGRRDTIYF | TGTGCCAGCAGTTACTCCCGGGGAGGCCGCCGGGACACCATATATTTT
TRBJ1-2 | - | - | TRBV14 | CASSQDTGSFYGYTF | TGTGCCAGCAGCCAAGATACGGGGAGCTTCTATGGCTACACCTTC
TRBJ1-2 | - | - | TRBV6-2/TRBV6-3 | CASSHDVEVYYGYTF | TGTGCCAGCAGTCACGACGTCGAGGTTTACTATGGCTACACCTTC
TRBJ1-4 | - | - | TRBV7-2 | CASSPRALNEKLFF | TGTGCCAGCAGCCCCCGGGCTCTTAATGAAAAACTGTTTTTT
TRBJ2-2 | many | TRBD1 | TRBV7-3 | CASSLTTLTGVAGELFF | TGTGCCAGCAGTCTGACGACCTTAACAGGGGTAGCCGGGGAGCTGTTTTTT
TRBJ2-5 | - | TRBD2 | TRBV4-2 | CASSQDWLAGGQETQYF | TGTGCCAGCAGCCAAGATTGGCTAGCGGGGGGGCAGGAGACCCAGTACTTC
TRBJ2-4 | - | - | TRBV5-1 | CASSLTGAKNIQYF | TGCGCCAGCAGCTTGACAGGGGCCAAAAACATTCAGTACTTC
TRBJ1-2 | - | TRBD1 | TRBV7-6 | CASSSQLGTGANYGYTF | TGTGCCAGCAGCTCCCAGTTGGGGACAGGCGCTAACTATGGCTACACCTTC
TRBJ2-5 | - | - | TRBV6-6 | CASRHTSGEETQYF | TGTGCCAGCAGGCACACATCGGGGGAAGAGACCCAGTACTTC
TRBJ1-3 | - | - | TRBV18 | CASSPQSSGNTIYF | TGTGCCAGCTCACCACAGAGCTCTGGAAACACCATATATTTT
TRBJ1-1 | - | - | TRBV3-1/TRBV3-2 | CASSQDLRGWAFF | TGTGCCAGCAGCCAAGATCTCCGAGGGTGGGCTTTCTTT
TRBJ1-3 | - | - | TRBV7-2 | CASNKGVGNTIYF | TGTGCCAGCAACAAGGGGGTTGGAAACACCATATATTTT
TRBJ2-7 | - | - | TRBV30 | CASLLGEQYF | TGTGCCTCCTTATTAGGGGAGCAGTACTTC
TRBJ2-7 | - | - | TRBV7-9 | CASSLVAQGREQYF | TGTGCCAGCAGCTTAGTGGCTCAGGGTCGCGAGCAGTACTTC
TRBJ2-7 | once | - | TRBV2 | CASSDLPVGGGPYEQYF | TGTGCCAGCAGTGATTTGCCCGTGGGCGGGGGCCCCTACGAGCAGTACTTC
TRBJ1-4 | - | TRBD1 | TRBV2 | CASSGQGATNEKLFF | TGTGCCAGCAGTGGACAGGGTGCAACTAATGAAAAACTGTTTTTT
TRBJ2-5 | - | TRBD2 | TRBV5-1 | CASSTGLAGGRETQYF | TGCGCCAGCAGCACGGGACTAGCGGGAGGACGGGAGACCCAGTACTTC
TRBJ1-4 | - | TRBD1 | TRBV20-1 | CSASQTGGGEKLFF | TGCAGTGCTAGTCAGACAGGGGGCGGTGAAAAACTGTTTTTT